This T cell receptor beta chain stems from a study of cytomegalovirus exposure and HLA in healthy donors. Whole-study results and caveats: Analysis was carried out at a later point, and it linked a missense DCLRE1C variant to TCR beta V- and J-gene trimming. Specificity of a few CMV-associated chains for CMV antigens was verified in vitro. Fewer N-insertions than the roughly 650-donor mean were reportedly shown by an Asian-associated ancestry cluster in a later analysis.

In germline, CDR1 is SGHDT, CDR2 YYEEEE. This CDR3 is built from 14 residues. Trimming stripped 5 bases from V and 8 bases from J, with 17 bases between. Remarks on this clone: The antigen remains undetermined.

It was with 60 Vbeta and 13 Jbeta primers that the PCR ran. Methods used by the authors: An analysis performed later counted about 80 million unique TCR beta chains (approximately 10 million of them shared). Only in-frame clones appear in the TCRdb table, and some are missing; sequencing was by immunoSEQ multiplex PCR. V and J calls and clone size are given by that table; D and trimming were obtained from the DNA. The sample includes roughly 100,000 clones, 77% of them seen just once. The chain carries TRBV5-6 and TRBJ1-3; possible D gene TRBD1, 6 bases. The clonotype originates from a male donor in good health and CMV-seropositive. Sequencing was done on a sample of PBMCs. CDR3 in DNA: TGTGCCAGCAGATCTCGGACAGCGTCTTACACCATATATTTT. Its translation is CASRSRTASYTIYF.